This is a list of T cell receptor beta chains from one sample in a study of CD8+ T cells in alopecia areata. Profiled with immunoSEQ multiplex PCR; TCRdb holds only in-frame clones, not every one. This table holds some 150,000 clones, 54% found once. The sample here was CD8+ T cells sorted from blood, taken at week 4, from a patient treated with tofacitinib. The receptors derive from a human donor with alopecia areata. Each CDR3 is given without its conserved first and last residue.

TRBV5-4	TRBJ1-1	ASSPGTPEAS
TRBV2	TRBJ2-3	ARLGTGSTDTQY
TRBV9	TRBJ2-2	ASSPFEAGNTGELF
TRBV7-9	TRBJ1-1	ASSLVGYTEAF
TRBV5-6	TRBJ1-5	ASSGGGNQPQH
TRBV10-3	TRBJ1-2	AISESGAPNYGYT
TRBV27	TRBJ1-5	ASGPRQPQH
TRBV29-1	TRBJ1-2	SVARTGVEGYT
TRBV27	TRBJ1-1	ASSWGRKNTEAF
TRBV7-9	TRBJ1-5	ASRGTGTGQPQH
TRBV12-5	TRBJ1-5	ASGLASLTFTGGDQPQH
TRBV4-1	TRBJ1-6	ASSQVRRGSPLH
TRBV25-1	TRBJ2-5	ASSRLYQETQY
TRBV18	TRBJ1-1	ASSPRGRNTEAF
TRBV14	TRBJ2-7	ASSWSMGQGAQQY
TRBV11-2	TRBJ2-2	ASSQLGLAGVNTGELF
TRBV7-9	TRBJ2-7	ASSPSLDISYEQY
TRBV7-2	TRBJ2-1	ASSRTSGVESSYNEQF
TRBV30	TRBJ1-1	AWKGQGPTEAF
TRBV4-2	TRBJ1-1	ASSHGDEGTEAF
TRBV11-2	TRBJ2-7	ASSLVRGLVEQY
TRBV30	TRBJ1-1	AWPSPGQVLAKNTEAMGHTEAF
TRBV9	TRBJ2-1	ASSGLADEQF
TRBV7-9	TRBJ1-1	ASSLGAGLL
TRBV30	TRBJ2-7	AWSPLAFYEQY
TRBV6-5	TRBJ2-3	ASTSGGATDTQY
TRBV5-1	TRBJ2-4	ASSLTGRLNIQY
TRBV7-8	TRBJ2-7	ASSYPASGSAYEQY
TRBV25-1	TRBJ1-2	ASNGQFYGYT
TRBV13	TRBJ1-1	ASSSGGRGGTEAF
TRBV6-7	TRBJ1-1	ASSPRTDMNTEAF
TRBV13	TRBJ2-1	ASSSAADNEQF
TRBV29-1	TRBJ1-3	SVTTTGNTIY
TRBV7-9	TRBJ2-1	ASSLAGSEQF
TRBV13	TRBJ2-5	ASSSAGSGGEETQY
TRBV20-1	TRBJ2-1	SALNNEQF